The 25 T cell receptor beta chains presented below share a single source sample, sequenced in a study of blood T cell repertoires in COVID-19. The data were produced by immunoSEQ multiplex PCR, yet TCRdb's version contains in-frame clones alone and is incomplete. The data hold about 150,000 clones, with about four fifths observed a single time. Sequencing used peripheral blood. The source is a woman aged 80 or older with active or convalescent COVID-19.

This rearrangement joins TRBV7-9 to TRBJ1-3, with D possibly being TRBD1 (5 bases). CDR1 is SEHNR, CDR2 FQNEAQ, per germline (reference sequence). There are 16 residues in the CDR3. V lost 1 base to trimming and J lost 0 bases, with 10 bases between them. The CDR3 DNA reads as TGTGCCAGCAGCTTAGGCGGCAGGGCCTCTGGAAACACCATATATTTT. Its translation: CASSLGGRASGNTIYF.

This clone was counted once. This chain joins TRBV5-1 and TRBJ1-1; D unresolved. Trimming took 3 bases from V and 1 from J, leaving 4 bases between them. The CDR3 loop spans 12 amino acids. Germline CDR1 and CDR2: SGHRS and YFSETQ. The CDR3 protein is CASSSPNTEAFF. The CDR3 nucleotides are TGCGCCAGCAGCTCTCCGAACACTGAAGCTTTCTTT.

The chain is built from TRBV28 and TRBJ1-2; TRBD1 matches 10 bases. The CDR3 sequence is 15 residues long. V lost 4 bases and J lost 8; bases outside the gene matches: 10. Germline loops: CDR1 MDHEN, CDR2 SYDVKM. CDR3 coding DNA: TGTGCCAGCAGTTCCCGACAGGGGGCTATCAACGGCTACACCTTC. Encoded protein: CASSSRQGAINGYTF.

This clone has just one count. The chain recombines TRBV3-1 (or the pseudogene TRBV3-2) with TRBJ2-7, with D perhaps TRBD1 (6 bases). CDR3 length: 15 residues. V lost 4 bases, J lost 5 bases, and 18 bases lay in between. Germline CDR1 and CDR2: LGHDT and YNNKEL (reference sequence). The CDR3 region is CASSPLAGANHEQYF. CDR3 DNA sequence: TGTGCCAGCAGCCCATTAGCAGGGGCAAACCACGAGCAGTACTTC.

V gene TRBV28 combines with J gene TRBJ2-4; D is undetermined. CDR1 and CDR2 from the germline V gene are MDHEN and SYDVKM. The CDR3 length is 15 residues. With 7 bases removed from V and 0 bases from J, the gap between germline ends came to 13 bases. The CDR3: CASNHDLGAKNIQYF. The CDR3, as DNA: TGTGCCAGCAACCACGACTTGGGAGCCAAAAACATTCAGTACTTC.

CDR3 loop: CASSYRGTEAFF. The CDR3 nucleotides are TGTGCCAGCAGCTATCGGGGCACTGAAGCTTTCTTT. The chain recombines TRBV5-4 with TRBJ1-1; D is unclear. The length of the CDR3 is 12 residues. The V and J ends lost 3 bases and 4 bases respectively, with 7 bases between them. The germline CDR1 and CDR2 sequences are SGHNT and YYREEE (reference sequence). Based on the CDR3 plus reference TRBV5-4 and TRBJ1-1, the full variable domain is ETGVTQSPTHLIKTRGQQVTLRCSSQSGHNTVSWYQQALGQGPQFIFQYYREEENGRGNFPPRFSGLQFPNYSSELNVNALELDDSALYLCASSYRGTEAFFGQGTRLTVV.

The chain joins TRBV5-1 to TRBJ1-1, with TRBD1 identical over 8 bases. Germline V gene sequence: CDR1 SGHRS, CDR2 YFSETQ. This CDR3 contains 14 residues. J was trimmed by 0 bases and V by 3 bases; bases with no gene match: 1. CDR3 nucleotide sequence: TGCGCCAGCAGCTGGACAGGGATGAACACTGAAGCTTTCTTT. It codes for CASSWTGMNTEAFF.

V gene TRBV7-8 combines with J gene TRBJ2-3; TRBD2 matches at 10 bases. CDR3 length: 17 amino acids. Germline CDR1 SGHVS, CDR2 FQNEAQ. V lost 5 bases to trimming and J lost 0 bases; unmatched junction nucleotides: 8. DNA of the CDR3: TGTGCCAGCAGCCCATCAATAGCGGGAGGTAGCACAGATACGCAGTATTTT. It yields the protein CASSPSIAGGSTDTQYF.

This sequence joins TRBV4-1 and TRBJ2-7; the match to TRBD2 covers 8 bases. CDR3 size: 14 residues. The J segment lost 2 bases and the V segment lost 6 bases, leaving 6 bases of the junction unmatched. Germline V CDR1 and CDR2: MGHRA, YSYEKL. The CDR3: CASRPTSAAYEQYF. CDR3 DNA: TGCGCCAGCAGGCCGACTAGCGCGGCCTACGAGCAGTACTTC.

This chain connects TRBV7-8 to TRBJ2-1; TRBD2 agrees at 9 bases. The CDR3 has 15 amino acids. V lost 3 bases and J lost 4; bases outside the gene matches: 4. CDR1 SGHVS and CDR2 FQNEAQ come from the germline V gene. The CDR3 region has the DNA TGTGCCAGCAGCTTCAACAGCGGGAGGTACAATGAGCAGTTCTTC. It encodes CASSFNSGRYNEQFF. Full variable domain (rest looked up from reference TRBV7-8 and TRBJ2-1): GAGVSQSPRYKVAKRGQDVALRCDPISGHVSLFWYQQALGQGPEFLTYFQNEAQLDKSGLPSDRFFAERPEGSVSTLKIQRTQQEDSAVYLCASSFNSGRYNEQFFGPGTRLTVL.

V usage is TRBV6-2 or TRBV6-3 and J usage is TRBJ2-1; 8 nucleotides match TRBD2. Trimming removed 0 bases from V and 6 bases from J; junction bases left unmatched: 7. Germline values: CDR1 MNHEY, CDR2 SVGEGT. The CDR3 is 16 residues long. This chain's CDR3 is CASSYSTGGLSNEQFF. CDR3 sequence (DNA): TGTGCCAGCAGTTACTCGACGGGAGGGCTATCCAATGAGCAGTTCTTC.

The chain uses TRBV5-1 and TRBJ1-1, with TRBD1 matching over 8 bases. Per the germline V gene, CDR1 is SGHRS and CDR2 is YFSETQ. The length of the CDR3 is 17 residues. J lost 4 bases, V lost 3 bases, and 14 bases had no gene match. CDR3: CASSSLKQGAPRTEAFF. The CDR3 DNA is TGCGCCAGCAGCTCGTTAAAGCAGGGGGCACCCCGCACTGAAGCTTTCTTT.

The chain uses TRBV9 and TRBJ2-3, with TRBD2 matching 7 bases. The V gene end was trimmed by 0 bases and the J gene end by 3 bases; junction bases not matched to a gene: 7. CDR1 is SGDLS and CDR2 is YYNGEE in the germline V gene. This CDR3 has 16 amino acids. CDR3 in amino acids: CASSVVPGGSTDTQYF. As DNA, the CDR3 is TGTGCCAGCAGCGTAGTTCCCGGCGGGAGTACAGATACGCAGTATTTT.

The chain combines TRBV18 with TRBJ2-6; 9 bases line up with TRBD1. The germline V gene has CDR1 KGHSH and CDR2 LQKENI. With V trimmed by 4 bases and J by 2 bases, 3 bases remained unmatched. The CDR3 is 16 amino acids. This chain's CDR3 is CASSQWTGAGANVLTF. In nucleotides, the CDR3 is TGTGCCAGCTCACAATGGACAGGGGCTGGGGCCAACGTCCTGACTTTC.

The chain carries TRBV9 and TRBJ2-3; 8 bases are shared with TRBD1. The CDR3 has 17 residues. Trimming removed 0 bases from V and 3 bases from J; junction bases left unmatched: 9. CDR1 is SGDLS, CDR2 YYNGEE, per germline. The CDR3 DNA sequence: TGTGCCAGCAGCGTAGCTTCCCAGGGGGCTGGAACAGATACGCAGTATTTT. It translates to CASSVASQGAGTDTQYF.

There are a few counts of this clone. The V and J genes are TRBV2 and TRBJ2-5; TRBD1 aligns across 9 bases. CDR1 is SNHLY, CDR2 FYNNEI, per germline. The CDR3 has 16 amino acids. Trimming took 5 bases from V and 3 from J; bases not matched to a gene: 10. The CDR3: CASSPPDRGPKETQYF. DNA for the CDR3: TGTGCCAGCAGTCCCCCGGACAGGGGACCCAAAGAGACCCAGTACTTC. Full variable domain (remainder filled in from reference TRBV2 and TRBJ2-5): EPEVTQTPSHQVTQMGQEVILRCVPISNHLYFYWYRQILGQKVEFLVSFYNNEISEKSEIFDDQFSVERPDGSNFTLKIRSTKLEDSAMYFCASSPPDRGPKETQYFGPGTRLLVL.

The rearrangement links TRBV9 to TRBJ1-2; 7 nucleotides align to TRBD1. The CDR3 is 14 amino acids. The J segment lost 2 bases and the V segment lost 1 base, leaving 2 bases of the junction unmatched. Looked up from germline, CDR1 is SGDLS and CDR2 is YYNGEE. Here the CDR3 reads CASSVTGQNYGYTF. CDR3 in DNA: TGTGCCAGCAGCGTAACGGGACAGAACTATGGCTACACCTTC.

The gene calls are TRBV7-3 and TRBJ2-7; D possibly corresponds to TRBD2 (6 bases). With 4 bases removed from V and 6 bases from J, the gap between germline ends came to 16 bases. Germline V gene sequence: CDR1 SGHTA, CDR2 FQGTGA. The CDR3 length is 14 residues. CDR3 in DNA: TGTGCCAGCAGCTCGGGGACGGGAGCGGCCGAGCAGTACTTC. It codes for CASSSGTGAAEQYF.

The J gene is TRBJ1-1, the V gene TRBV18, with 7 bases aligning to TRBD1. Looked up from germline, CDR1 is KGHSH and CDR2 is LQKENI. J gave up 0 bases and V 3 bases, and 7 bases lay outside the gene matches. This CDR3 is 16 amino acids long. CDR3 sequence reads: CASSPDRVNMNTEAFF. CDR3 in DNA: TGTGCCAGCTCACCTGACAGGGTTAACATGAACACTGAAGCTTTCTTT.

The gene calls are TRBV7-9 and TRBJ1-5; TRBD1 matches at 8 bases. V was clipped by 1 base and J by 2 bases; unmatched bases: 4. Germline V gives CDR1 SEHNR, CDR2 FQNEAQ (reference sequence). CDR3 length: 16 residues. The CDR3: CASSLGQGAGNQPQHF. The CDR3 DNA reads TGTGCCAGCAGCTTAGGGCAGGGGGCCGGCAATCAGCCCCAGCATTTT.

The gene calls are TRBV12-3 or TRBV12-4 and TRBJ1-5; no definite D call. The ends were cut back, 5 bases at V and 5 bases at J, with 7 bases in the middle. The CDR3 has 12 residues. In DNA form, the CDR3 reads TGTGCCAGCAGTCCCCCGGATCAGCCCCAGCATTTT. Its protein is CASSPPDQPQHF.

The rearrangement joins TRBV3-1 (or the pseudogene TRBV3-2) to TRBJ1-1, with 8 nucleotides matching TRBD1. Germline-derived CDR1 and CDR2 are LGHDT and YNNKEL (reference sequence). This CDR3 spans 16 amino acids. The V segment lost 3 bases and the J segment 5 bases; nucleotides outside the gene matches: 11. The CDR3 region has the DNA TGTGCCAGCAGCCACCTGCGGACAGGGAAGGTTACTGAAGCTTTCTTT. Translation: CASSHLRTGKVTEAFF.

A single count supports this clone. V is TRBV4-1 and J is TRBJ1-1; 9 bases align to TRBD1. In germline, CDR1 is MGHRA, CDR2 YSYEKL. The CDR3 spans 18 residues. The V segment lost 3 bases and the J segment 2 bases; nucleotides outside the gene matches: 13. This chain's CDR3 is CASSHPAGTGIYNTEAFF. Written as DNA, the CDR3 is TGCGCCAGCAGCCACCCCGCCGGGACAGGGATTTACAACACTGAAGCTTTCTTT.

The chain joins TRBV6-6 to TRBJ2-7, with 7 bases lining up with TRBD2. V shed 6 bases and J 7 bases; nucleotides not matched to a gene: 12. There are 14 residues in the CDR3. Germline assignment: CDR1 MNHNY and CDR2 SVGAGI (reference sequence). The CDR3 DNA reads TGTGCCAGCAGGCCCTCGGGACTACCTGGGGAGCAGTACTTC. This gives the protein CASRPSGLPGEQYF.

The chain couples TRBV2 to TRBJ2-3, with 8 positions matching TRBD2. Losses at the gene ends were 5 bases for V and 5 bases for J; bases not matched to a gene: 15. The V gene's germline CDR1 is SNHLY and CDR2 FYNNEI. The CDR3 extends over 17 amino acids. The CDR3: CASSRERAGDGEDTQYF. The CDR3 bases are TGTGCCAGCAGTCGAGAGAGAGCGGGAGATGGTGAAGATACGCAGTATTTT.